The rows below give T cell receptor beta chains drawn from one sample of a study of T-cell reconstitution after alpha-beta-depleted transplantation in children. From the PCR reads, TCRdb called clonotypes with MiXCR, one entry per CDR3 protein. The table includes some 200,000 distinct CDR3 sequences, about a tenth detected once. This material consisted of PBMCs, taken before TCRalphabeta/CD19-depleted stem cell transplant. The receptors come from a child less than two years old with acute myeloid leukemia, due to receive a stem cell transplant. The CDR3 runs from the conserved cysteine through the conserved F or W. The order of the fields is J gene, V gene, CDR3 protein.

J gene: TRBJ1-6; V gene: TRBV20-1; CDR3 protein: CSAPRTGKVSPLHF
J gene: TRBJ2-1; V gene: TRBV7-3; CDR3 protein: CASSLQADNEQFF
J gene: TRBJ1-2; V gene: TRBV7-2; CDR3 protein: CASNPQAGIYGYTF
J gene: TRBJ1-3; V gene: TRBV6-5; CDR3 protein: CASSYSTSGNTIYF
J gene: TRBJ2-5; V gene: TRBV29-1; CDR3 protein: CSVDTGLAAQETQYF
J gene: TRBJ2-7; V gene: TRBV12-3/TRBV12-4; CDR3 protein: CASSLGSQGAYEQYF
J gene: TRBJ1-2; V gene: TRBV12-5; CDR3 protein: CASAEPGPRSFTF
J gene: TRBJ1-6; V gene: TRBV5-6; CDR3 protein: CASSLRGSSYNSPLHF
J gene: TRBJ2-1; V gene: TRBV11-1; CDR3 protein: CASRPDRDDNEQFF
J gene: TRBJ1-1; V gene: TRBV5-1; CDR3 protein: CASSEGFEAFF
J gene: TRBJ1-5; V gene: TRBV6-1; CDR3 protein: CASTGQGNSNQPQHF